This T cell receptor beta chain stems from a study of blood T cell repertoires in COVID-19. Study-wide context: COVID-19 samples collected from the United States, Italy and Spain covered acute and convalescent phases. T cells, B-cell-depleted T cells, or PBMCs supplied cDNA or gDNA.

The CDR3 spans 15 residues. The germline V gene encodes CDR1 MNHEY and CDR2 SVGEGT. Trimming cost V 5 bases and J 0 bases; bases outside gene matches: 4. Original analysis: Amplification of reference gene primers provided the estimated nucleated cell counts. Repertoires were generated with immunoSEQ multiplex PCR, while TCRdb's copy carries only in-frame clones and drops some. Clone size and V and J calls were adopted from that table, with D and trimming inferred from the DNA. In the table there are roughly 49,000 clones, 75% to 85% of which are singletons. This sequence originates from a man aged 40-49 years with acute or convalescent COVID-19. This chain links TRBV6-2 or TRBV6-3 with TRBJ2-5; 9 nucleotides align to TRBD2. Material for sequencing was peripheral blood. CDR3 in DNA: TGTGCCAGCAGTGTAGCGGGGGCGTACCAAGAGACCCAGTACTTC. Translating it yields CASSVAGAYQETQYF.